These 7 T cell receptor beta chains share one sample of origin, sequenced in a study of T cell clonotyping in hematopoietic cell transplantation. Measured with immunoSEQ multiplex PCR; TCRdb has only the in-frame clones, and not every one. The table has about 69,000 clones, 94% seen once. Sequencing was done on a sample of peripheral blood mononuclear cells. The receptors stem from a man aged 45-65 years in good health. Some clones in this sample may be carry-over from other donors' samples.

J is TRBJ2-3 and V is TRBV6-1; TRBD1 matches at 7 bases. The CDR3 has 14 residues. J was trimmed by 6 bases and V by 2 bases; bases with no gene match: 5. Germline V CDR1 and CDR2: MNHNS, SASEGT. CDR3 in amino acids: CASSETGEPDTQYF. For the CDR3, the DNA is TGTGCCAGCAGTGAAACAGGGGAGCCCGATACGCAGTATTTT.

The genes are TRBV5-1 and TRBJ2-6; D is undetermined. V dropped 0 bases and J dropped 9 bases, with 25 bases sitting between them. The germline V gene has CDR1 SGHRS and CDR2 YFSETQ. The CDR3 is 19 amino acids. The CDR3 DNA follows: TGCGCCAGCAGCTTGGGCGGCCGATCGCAGTTCGTGGGCGACAACGTCCTGACTTTC. This sequence encodes CASSLGGRSQFVGDNVLTF.

The rearrangement links TRBV25-1 to TRBJ2-2; D is unresolved. Germline V gives CDR1 MGHDK, CDR2 SYGVNS. The CDR3 has 13 residues. V dropped 6 bases and J dropped 6 bases, with 11 bases sitting between them. CDR3 sequence (DNA): TGTGCCAGCAGGCCCCAAAATCCCGGGGAGCTGTTTTTT. Translation: CASRPQNPGELFF. Complete variable domain (other parts from reference TRBV25-1 and TRBJ2-2): EADIYQTPRYLVIGTGKKITLECSQTMGHDKMYWYQQDPGMELHLIHYSYGVNSTEKGDLSSESTVSRIRTEHFPLTLESARPSHTSQYLCASRPQNPGELFFGEGSRLTVL.

CDR3 nucleotide sequence: TGTGCCAGCAGTTACGGGAAGAACACCGGGGAGCTGTTTTTT. As protein: CASSYGKNTGELFF. The V call is TRBV6-5, the J call TRBJ2-2; D is undetermined. Germline loops: CDR1 MNHEY, CDR2 SVGAGI. The CDR3 consists of 14 residues. V was shortened by 2 bases and J by 1 base, with 5 bases between the two germline ends.

The rearrangement joins TRBV11-2 to TRBJ2-5; no clear D gene. The length of the CDR3 is 14 residues. V dropped 0 bases and J dropped 4 bases, with 9 bases sitting between them. Germline V gene lookup returns CDR1 SGHAT and CDR2 FQNNGV. This CDR3 is CASSLDRVPETQYF. The DNA of the CDR3 is TGTGCCAGCAGCTTAGATAGGGTCCCAGAGACCCAGTACTTC.

This rearrangement joins TRBV7-2 to TRBJ2-7; the D is unclear. The CDR3 spans 12 residues. Germline V lookup: CDR1 SGHTA, CDR2 FQGNSA. The V end lost 4 bases, the J end lost 7 bases, and 11 bases lay between the germline ends. The CDR3 DNA sequence: TGTGCCAGCAGCTCTGTGAGTTGGGAGCAGTACTTC. This gives the protein CASSSVSWEQYF.

The chain carries TRBV7-3 and TRBJ2-2; tentatively, D is TRBD1 (5 bases). The V gene's germline CDR1 is SGHTA and CDR2 FQGTGA. V dropped 5 bases and J dropped 6 bases, with 10 bases sitting between them. The CDR3 loop spans 13 amino acids. The CDR3 bases are TGTGCCAGCAGCCCACCAGGGCCCGGGGAGCTGTTTTTT. It specifies CASSPPGPGELFF.